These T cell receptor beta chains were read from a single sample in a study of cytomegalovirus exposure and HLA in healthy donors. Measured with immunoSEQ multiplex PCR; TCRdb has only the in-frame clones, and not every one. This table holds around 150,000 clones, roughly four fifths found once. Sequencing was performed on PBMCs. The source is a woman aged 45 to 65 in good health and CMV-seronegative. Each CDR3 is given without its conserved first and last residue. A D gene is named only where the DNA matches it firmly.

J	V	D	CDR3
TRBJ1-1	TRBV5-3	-	ARGWGERLNMNTEAF
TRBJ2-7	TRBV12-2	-	ASRKGQDFSYEQY
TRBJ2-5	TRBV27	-	ASSLSETGLVDQY
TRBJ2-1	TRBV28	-	ASSFGQGSYNEQF
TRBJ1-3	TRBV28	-	ASSSPQSLSGNTIY
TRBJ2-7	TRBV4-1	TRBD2	ASSPIPTSGPYEQY
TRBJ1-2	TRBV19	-	ASSLNRDYGYT
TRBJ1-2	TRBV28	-	ASRPTGIVNYGYT
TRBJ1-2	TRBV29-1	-	SVGRGMGYGYT
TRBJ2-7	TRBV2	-	ASSSKAYEQY
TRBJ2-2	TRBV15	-	ATSREQEYYTGELF
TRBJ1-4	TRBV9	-	ASSADSGGANEKLF
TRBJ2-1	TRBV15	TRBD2	ATSSRGLAGGSSYNEQF
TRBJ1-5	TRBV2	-	ASSKDSINQPQH
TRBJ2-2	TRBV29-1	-	SVEFSAGELF
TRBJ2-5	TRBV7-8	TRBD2	ASSWRTSGGQETQY
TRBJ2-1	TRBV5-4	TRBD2	ASSLDRGGFNEQF
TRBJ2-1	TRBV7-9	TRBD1	ASSPRAGGVGEQF
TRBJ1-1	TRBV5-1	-	ASSLGRDTEAF
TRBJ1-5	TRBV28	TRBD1	ASSLGRGPGNQPQH
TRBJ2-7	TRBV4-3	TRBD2	ASSQGDGGTYEQY
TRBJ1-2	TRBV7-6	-	ASSLAEGSPYGYT
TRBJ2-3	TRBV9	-	ASSVGAIDTDTQY
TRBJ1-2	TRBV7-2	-	ASSAEQGAVAANYGYT
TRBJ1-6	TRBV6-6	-	ASTKPPAPLH
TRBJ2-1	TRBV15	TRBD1	ATSRAAGGKNEQF
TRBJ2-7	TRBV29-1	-	SVEVGTPLEQY
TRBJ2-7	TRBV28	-	ASSSMPGTYEQY
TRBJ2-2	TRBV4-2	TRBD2	ASSQARTSGNTGELF
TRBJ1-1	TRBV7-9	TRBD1	ASSLGRQGNTEAF
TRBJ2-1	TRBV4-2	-	ASSQRGNNEQF
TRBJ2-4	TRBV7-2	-	ASSLGLPDIQY
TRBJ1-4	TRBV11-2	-	ASRLRASGDEKLF
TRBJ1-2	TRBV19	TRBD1	ASSGTGGNYGYT
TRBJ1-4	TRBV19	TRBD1	ASTDRGLNEKLF
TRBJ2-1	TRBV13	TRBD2	ASSLGGWGGEGNEQF
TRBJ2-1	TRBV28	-	ASSLGGDRYNEQF
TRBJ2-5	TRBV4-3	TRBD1	ASSARQGRRETQY
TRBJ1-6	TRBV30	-	AWSRGLDSPLH
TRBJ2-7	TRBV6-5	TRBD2	ASGRGGGDEQY
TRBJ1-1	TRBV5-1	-	ASSLAPVETEAF
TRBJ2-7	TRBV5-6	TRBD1	ATNLKDRAGQY
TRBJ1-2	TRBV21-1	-	ASLKWGQGCSYGYT